This T cell receptor beta chain was captured by sequencing in a study of cytomegalovirus exposure and HLA in healthy donors (dated by TCRdb to 2017 to 2019). About the study as a whole: In an earlier analysis of several hundred of the donors, about 270 Gb of sequence data and about 110 million unique TCR beta sequences from roughly 190 million T cells were reported. An earlier analysis of around 540 of the donors applied high-throughput TCR beta sequencing to assess whether each TCR beta V gene segment acted as functional or pseudogenic. In addition to the first cohort of hundreds of subjects, a separate validation cohort of some 120 different subjects was used. An early release covering roughly 640 HLA-typed donors comprised roughly 300 gigabases of sequencing data and around 85 million unique TCR sequences. Using immunosequencing, the study profiled T cell repertoires from 500 to 800 subjects and related those repertoires to cytomegalovirus serostatus. The genetic ancestry cluster associated with self-reported Caucasian donors included over 80% of the roughly 400 genotyped donors. To predict cytomegalovirus infection status, the study brought together high-throughput TCR immunosequencing, statistical association of individual TCRs with disease status, and machine learning. The study aimed to test whether cataloging public T cell receptors could reveal signatures of past pathogen exposure. Alongside the repertoire data, information on donor age, sex, ethnicity and CMV serostatus was compiled. HLA typing covered class I and class II loci at four-digit resolution. Every discovery cohort repertoire had been produced on one sequencing platform. A later analysis re-examined previously published TCR beta repertoires from 610 or so donors and added high-resolution HLA genotyping to investigate patterns of TCR occurrence. Typing coverage differed by locus: A, B, C, DRB1 and DQB1 were typed in roughly 620-630 donors, DQA1 in about 500, DPA1 in some 600, and DPB1 in 472. Rather than drawing on any new phenotypic data, the later analysis identified candidate immune exposures from TCR beta sequences and the way those sequences occurred across donors. Across approximately 400 genotyped donors of the cohort, an average of about 200,000 unique TCR beta nucleotide sequences per donor were sequenced, and roughly 20% of those sequences were non-productive. A later genetic analysis took genome-wide SNP genotypes for about three fifths of the 666 donors and used that subset as a discovery cohort. Because of strong linkage in the cohort, four to six DR-DQ haplotypes were treated as single units for association and clustering. Summary of the overall study and its limitations: The classifier was reported to diagnose cytomegalovirus status with high specificity and sensitivity in both the original and validation cohorts. Linkage disequilibrium might explain the correlated functional status among segregating V segments, but an unknown experimental factor could not be ruled out. A total of fewer than 200 TCR beta chains were listed by the study as associated with cytomegalovirus. For the cohort, immune exposure information was limited to CMV serostatus. According to a later analysis, parvovirus B19, influenza, CMV and Epstein-Barr virus appeared linked to several top co-occurrence clusters. Specific HLA alleles were associated with over 15,000 TCR beta sequences at a false discovery rate of 0.05 in a later analysis. Because counts were too low, about 18 rarely observed V segments, including chromosome 9 orphons, were excluded from the earlier analysis of under 650 of the donors. Sequencing depth was assumed to be roughly uniform across donors in the presence/absence analyses, though that assumption may not hold. The cohort was sequenced for TCR beta chains only, and without alpha or paired-chain data the features that could be detected were limited. According to the authors, the approach could potentially be generalized to other disease states and immunological phenotypes. According to a later analysis, TCR association rates differed among HLA loci, with DRB1 alleles showing the most associated TCRs and HLA-C alleles showing the fewest. While some public TCRs were present in many individuals, most TCR sequences turned up only very rarely across donors. A later genetic analysis reported fewer N-insertions in productive TCRs among donors in an Asian-associated ancestry cluster than the roughly 650-donor mean. A later analysis found that HLA-associated TCR beta chains were more clonally expanded and had lower generation probabilities than equally common non-associated chains. A few of the identified cytomegalovirus-associated TCR beta chains were confirmed in vitro to be specific for cytomegalovirus antigens. An association between a missense DCLRE1C variant and V-gene and J-gene trimming of TCR beta chains was found in a later genetic analysis and replicated in an independent cohort. Because HLA typing was missing for some donors at each locus, association tests included only the typed subset. Most CMV-associated TCR beta chains appeared to be HLA-restricted in a later analysis, and the HLA associations seemed to be driven largely by CMV exposure. An earlier analysis of around 600 of the donors showed that most TCR beta V segments appeared in productive rearrangements either about 90% or about 30% of the time, which broadly matched IMGT annotations. The sequencing pipeline was judged likely to have produced a cluster of highly shared sequence variants as a technical artifact. A further reported finding was that TCR beta sequences accurately predicted the HLA-A and HLA-B alleles for most subjects in the first cohort. Assigning TCR associations to individual alleles was difficult when HLA alleles, especially DR and DQ, strongly co-occurred.

To note about this clone: Its cognate antigen has yet to be identified. The record has no base qualities; no much larger clone is one base away.

In total, 500 to 700 healthy bone marrow donors made up the cohort. Cohort members were all nominally healthy when sampled, although unrecorded immune exposures were likely present. The donor was CMV seropositive and was included in the group of 250 to 300 seropositive cohort members. A peripheral blood sample was collected from each donor, and TCR beta sequencing was performed on peripheral blood mononuclear cells. Genomic DNA extraction from the blood cell samples was performed with the Qiagen DNeasy Blood Extraction Kit. The library was produced with the immunoSEQ multiplex PCR assay. For the multiplex PCR, a mixture combining 60 forward primers for TCR Vbeta segments and 13 reverse primers for TCR Jbeta segments was used. Amplification of the CDR3 region of rearranged TCR beta genes was performed with a multiplex PCR assay on genomic DNA. Amplified TCR beta libraries were sequenced as 87-base-pair reads on the Illumina HiSeq System. The study's own analysis went as follows. Across the 700 or so repertoires, a later analysis counted about 81 million unique TCR beta chains, 9 million to 14 million of which were shared by at least two donors. Raw reads were error-corrected and collapsed into unique sequences with a nearest-neighbor algorithm that merged closely related sequences to remove PCR and sequencing errors. V, D and J gene segments were assigned by aligning CDR3 sequences to IMGT reference sequences. For a sequence to be retained, a match of at least six nucleotides was required to both a V gene segment and a J gene segment. A rearrangement was called productive if the CDR3 had no stop codons and remained in frame with V and J, and every other rearrangement was called non-productive. CDR3 was defined according to IMGT convention as the region running from the second conserved V-encoded cysteine to the conserved J-encoded phenylalanine. Sequences without an unambiguous match to a single V gene segment were excluded from the earlier analysis of a few hundred of the donors. In an earlier analysis of approximately 560 of the donors, a V segment was called functional when productive rearrangements were above 56.7%, and segregating when the standard deviation between donors exceeded 5%. To diagnose cytomegalovirus status from the catalog of TCR beta chain sequences, a statistical classification framework was built. V and J gene assignment, in a later analysis, came from comparing TCR nucleotide sequences with IMGT/GENE-DB human TR gene sequences. A later analysis assigned CDR3 sequences and most-parsimonious VDJ recombination scenarios with the TCRdist pipeline. A later analysis defined each TCR beta chain by its CDR3 amino acid sequence plus V-gene family, and excluded reads lacking a unique V-gene family. A later analysis removed 592 highly shared, low-generation-probability nucleotide sequences to deal with suspected cross-contamination and a sequencing artifact. In a later analysis, a clonal expansion index was calculated for each public chain from normalized within-repertoire ranks of inferred template counts. Generation probabilities in a later analysis came from a VDJ recombination model fitted to out-of-frame rearrangements, and those results were checked against IGoR. A later analysis scored TCR-TCR, TCR-HLA and TCR-CMV co-occurrence with hypergeometric tests, applying a repertoire-size bias correction to TCR pairs. A later analysis estimated false discovery rates by permuting HLA or CMV assignments 20 times. A later analysis grouped co-occurring TCRs with DBSCAN, adding TCRdist sequence similarity when clustering within HLA-allele-positive subsets. Co-occurrence clustering excluded repertoires with fewer than 30,000 or more than 120,000 public chains, plus five with anomalous nucleotide sharing. TCRdb's version of the immuneACCESS table is confined to in-frame rearrangements and falls short of the full clone set. An unresolved V gene accounts for under half of the shortfall where checked; the remainder is of unknown origin. Clone size and the V and J calls come from that table; the DNA yielded D and trimming. This sample is represented by more than 150,000 clones; about four fifths of them were singletons. Roughly 1.4% of the sample goes to the ten largest clones.

The clonotype was recovered from a girl aged 10 to 17 in good health and CMV-seropositive. Input material: PBMCs.

The nucleotides read TGTGCCATCAGTGAGTCGAGCGGGGGGGGAGGGAATGAGCAGTTCTTC. It translates as CAISESSGGGGNEQFF. In this chain, TRBV10-3 is recombined with TRBJ2-1; the junction holds 10 bases that match TRBD2. Germline trimming: 0 bases from V, 7 bases from J; junction bases outside gene matches: 6. The CDR3 goes from the cysteine to the phenylalanine over 16 residues. The kept DNA is CDR3 alone, 48 bases in frame from the first base. Based on the germline V gene, the CDR1 and CDR2 sequences are ENHRY and SYGVKD.